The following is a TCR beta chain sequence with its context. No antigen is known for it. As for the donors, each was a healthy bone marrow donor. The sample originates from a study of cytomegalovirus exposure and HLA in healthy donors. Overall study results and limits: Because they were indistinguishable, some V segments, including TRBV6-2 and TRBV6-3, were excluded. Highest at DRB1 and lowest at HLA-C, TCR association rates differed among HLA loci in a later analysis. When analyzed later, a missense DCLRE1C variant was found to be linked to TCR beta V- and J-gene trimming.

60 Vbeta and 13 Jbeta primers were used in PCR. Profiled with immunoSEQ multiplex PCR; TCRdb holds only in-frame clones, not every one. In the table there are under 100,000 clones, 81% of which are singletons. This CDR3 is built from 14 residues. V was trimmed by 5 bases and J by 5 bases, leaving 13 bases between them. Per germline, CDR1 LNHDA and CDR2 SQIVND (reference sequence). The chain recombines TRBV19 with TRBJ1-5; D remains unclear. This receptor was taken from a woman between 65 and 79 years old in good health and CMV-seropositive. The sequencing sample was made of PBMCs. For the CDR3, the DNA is TGTGCCAGTAGTTTCCGGGAAACACATCAGCCCCAGCATTTT. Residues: CASSFRETHQPQHF.